Described below is a single T cell receptor beta chain sequence and its context. Its antigen is not identified. Patients with a history of autoimmune disease or on systemic immunosuppression were excluded. These data belong to a study of OX40 agonist ivuxolimab in advanced cancers. About the study: Ivuxolimab, an antibody acting as an agonist of OX40 (CD134), was used to treat patients. Study-wide results and limits: Clonal expansion from baseline to week 6 occurred in both CD4+ and CD8+ T cells.

The CDR3 extends over 12 amino acids. V shed 6 bases, J shed 5 bases, and the junction held 2 bases outside the gene matches. In germline, CDR1 is MNHNY, CDR2 SVGAGI (reference sequence). Clones were read by immunoSEQ multiplex PCR, and TCRdb kept only the in-frame ones, dropping some. The sample holds some 67,000 clones, around 85% seen once. This specimen was CD4+ or CD8+ T cells sorted from blood, taken in a trial of the OX40 agonist ivuxolimab. This chain uses TRBV6-6 with TRBJ2-3; TRBD1 matches at 7 bases. The receptor was isolated from an adult with an advanced solid tumor such as melanoma, head and neck, liver or kidney cancer. As DNA, the CDR3 is TGTGCCAGCAGAAGGGGGCGAGATACGCAGTATTTT. It encodes CASRRGRDTQYF.